One sample yielded the 11 T cell receptor beta chains listed below, sequenced in a study of cytomegalovirus exposure and HLA in healthy donors. This PCR relied on a set of 60 Vbeta primers and 13 Jbeta primers. TCRdb's copy holds only in-frame clones and misses some; the assay was immunoSEQ multiplex PCR. Counted here are more than 90,000 clones, approximately 80% occurring once; the ten biggest clones make up less than 3.5%. Sequencing input: PBMCs. The receptors shown here come from a woman aged 40 to 50 in good health and CMV-seronegative.

The chain recombines TRBV6-1 with TRBJ2-5; no clear D. The closer fit of TRBJ2-7 to the DNA end suggests the J call may be wrong. The CDR3 has 11 amino acids. Germline assignment: CDR1 MNHNS and CDR2 SASEGT. This chain's CDR3 is CASSETNEQYF. The DNA for the CDR3 is TGTGCCAGCAGTGAAACGAACGAGCAGTACTTC.

This clone was picked up a small number of times. The V call is TRBV18, the J call TRBJ2-2; D remains ambiguous. Germline V gene data show CDR1 as KGHSH and CDR2 as LQKENI. Trimming pared 1 base from V and 7 bases from J, leaving 13 bases between. This CDR3 comprises 15 residues. DNA for the CDR3: TGTGCCAGCTCACCACGTGGGCTATCTCACGGGGAGCTGTTTTTT. This codes for CASSPRGLSHGELFF. The full variable domain, in which reference TRBV18 and TRBJ2-2 provide the parts outside the CDR3, is NAGVMQNPRHLVRRRGQEARLRCSPMKGHSHVYWYRQLPEEGLKFMVYLQKENIIDESGMPKERFSAEFPKEGPSILRIQQVVRGDSAAYFCASSPRGLSHGELFFGEGSRLTVL.

The V call is TRBV28, the J call TRBJ2-7; 8 nucleotides align to TRBD2. The junction had 7 bases not matched to a gene; V was cut back by 5 bases and J by 4 bases. Germline assignment: CDR1 MDHEN and CDR2 SYDVKM. This CDR3 has 14 amino acids. The CDR3 sequence is CASSPLSGSYEQYF. CDR3 bases: TGTGCCAGCAGTCCCCTCAGCGGGAGTTACGAGCAGTACTTC.

V and J are TRBV5-1 and TRBJ2-2, with a tentative D call TRBD2 (5 bases). Germline lookup yields CDR1 SGHRS and CDR2 YFSETQ. CDR3 length: 13 amino acids. The germline V and J ends were trimmed by 1 base and 5 bases, with 6 bases remaining between them. The CDR3 loop reads CASSLPGTGELFF. CDR3 coding DNA: TGCGCCAGCAGCTTGCCGGGAACCGGGGAGCTGTTTTTT.

The rearrangement uses TRBV10-1 and TRBJ2-1; D ambiguous. Per the germline V gene, CDR1 is WNHNN and CDR2 is SYGVQD (reference sequence). V shed 2 bases and J shed 8 bases, with 7 bases lying between them. The CDR3 spans 12 residues. The CDR3, as DNA: TGCGCCAGCAGTGAGGGGCACCATGAGCAGTTCTTC. Translated: CASSEGHHEQFF.

The V and J genes are TRBV29-1 and TRBJ2-7, with 7 bases identical to TRBD1. Germline CDR1 SQVTM, CDR2 ANQGSEA. J lost 1 base, V lost 6 bases, and 3 bases had no gene match. The CDR3 runs to 12 residues. This chain's CDR3 is CSVYRGSYEQYF. The CDR3 DNA reads as TGCAGCGTGTACAGGGGATCCTACGAGCAGTACTTC.

V gene TRBV4-2 combines with J gene TRBJ1-5; D not certain. V lost 0 bases to trimming and J lost 4 bases, with 10 bases between them. Germline CDR1 LGHNA, CDR2 YNFKEQ. This CDR3 spans 15 amino acids. DNA of the CDR3: TGTGCCAGCAGCCAAGATAGACACCGGAATCAGCCCCAGCATTTT. Amino acid sequence: CASSQDRHRNQPQHF.

The chain is built from TRBV15 and TRBJ2-5; possible D gene TRBD1, 6 bases. The closer fit of TRBJ2-7 to the DNA end suggests the J call may be wrong. Germline assignment: CDR1 LNHNV and CDR2 YYDKDF (reference sequence). This CDR3 comprises 16 residues. In DNA form, the CDR3 reads TGTGCCACCAGCAGAGATAGCAGGGGTAACTCCTACGAGCAGTACTTC. Translated: CATSRDSRGNSYEQYF.

This rearrangement joins TRBV19 to TRBJ2-2; 7 bases are a match to TRBD2. CDR3 size: 15 residues. The junction had 6 bases not matched to a gene; V was cut back by 5 bases and J by 3 bases. The germline CDR1 and CDR2 sequences are LNHDA and SQIVND (reference sequence). DNA of the CDR3: TGTGCCAGTAGTTCTAGCGGTGGGTACACCGGGGAGCTGTTTTTT. Translation: CASSSSGGYTGELFF.

V is TRBV6-1 and J is TRBJ1-4; TRBD1 agrees at 7 bases. V shed 1 base, J shed 7 bases, and the junction held 6 bases outside the gene matches. Germline V gene sequence: CDR1 MNHNS, CDR2 SASEGT. This CDR3 spans 15 amino acids. The DNA for the CDR3 is TGTGCCAGCAGTGAAGGAGGGGGGACAGCTGAAAAACTGTTTTTT. Translating it yields CASSEGGGTAEKLFF.

The genes are TRBV5-4 and TRBJ2-3; D unclear. The CDR3 contains 15 residues. V gave up 0 bases and J gave up 2 bases, with 10 bases separating them. Germline V gene lookup returns CDR1 SGHNT and CDR2 YYREEE (reference sequence). This CDR3 is CASSLDRSFTDTQYF. The DNA for the CDR3 is TGTGCCAGCAGCTTGGACAGAAGTTTCACAGATACGCAGTATTTT.